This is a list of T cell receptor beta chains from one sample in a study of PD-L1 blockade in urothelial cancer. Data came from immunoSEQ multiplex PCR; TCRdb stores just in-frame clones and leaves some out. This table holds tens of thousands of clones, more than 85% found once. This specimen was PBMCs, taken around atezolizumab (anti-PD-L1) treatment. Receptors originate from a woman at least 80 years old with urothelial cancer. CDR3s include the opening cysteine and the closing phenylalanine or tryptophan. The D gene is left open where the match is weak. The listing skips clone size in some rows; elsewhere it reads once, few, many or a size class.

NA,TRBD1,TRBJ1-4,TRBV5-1,CASTSGTGASTNEKLFF,TGCGCCAGCACCTCCGGGACAGGGGCTTCAACTAATGAAAAACTGTTTTTT
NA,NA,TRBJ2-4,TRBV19,CASTPRRGRDIQYF,TGTGCCAGCACTCCTCGGAGGGGCCGGGACATTCAGTACTTC
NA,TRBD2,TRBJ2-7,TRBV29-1,CSVVFGTSGSFYEQYF,TGCAGCGTTGTGTTTGGGACTAGCGGGAGCTTCTACGAGCAGTACTTC
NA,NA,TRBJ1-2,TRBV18,CASSGTGSAANYGYTF,TGTGCCAGCTCGGGTACAGGTTCCGCCGCTAACTATGGCTACACCTTC
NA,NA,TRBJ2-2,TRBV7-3,CASSLTYPAGELFF,TGTGCCAGCAGCTTAACGTATCCCGCCGGGGAGCTGTTTTTT
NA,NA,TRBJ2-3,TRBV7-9,CASSPSGLADTQYF,TGTGCCAGCAGCCCGAGTGGTCTGGCAGATACGCAGTATTTT
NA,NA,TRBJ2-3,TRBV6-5,CASSSPLFTQYF,TGTGCCAGCAGTTCCCCCCTTTTTACGCAGTATTTT
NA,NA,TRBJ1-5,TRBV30,CAWSVGQGSQPQHF,TGTGCCTGGAGTGTAGGTCAGGGGTCTCAGCCCCAGCATTTT
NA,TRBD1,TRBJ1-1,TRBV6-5,CASRRDRVDTEAFF,TGTGCCAGCAGGCGGGACAGGGTAGACACTGAAGCTTTCTTT
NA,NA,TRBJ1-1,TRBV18,CASSPGGGGDTEAFF,TGTGCCAGCTCACCAGGCGGTGGGGGCGACACTGAAGCTTTCTTT
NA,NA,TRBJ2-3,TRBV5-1,CASSPRDSSGTDTQYF,TGCGCCAGCAGCCCACGGGACTCCTCGGGGACAGATACGCAGTATTTT
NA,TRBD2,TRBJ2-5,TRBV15,CATSGTSLTLVETQYF,TGTGCCACCAGCGGGACTAGCCTGACTTTAGTGGAGACCCAGTACTTC
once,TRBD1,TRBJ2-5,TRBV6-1,CASSRDSQETQYF,TGTGCCAGCAGTCGGGACAGCCAAGAGACCCAGTACTTC
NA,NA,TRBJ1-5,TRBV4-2,CASSQEEWGGSNQPQHF,TGTGCCAGCAGCCAAGAGGAATGGGGAGGGAGCAATCAGCCCCAGCATTTT
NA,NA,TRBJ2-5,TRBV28,CASSHIPETQYF,TGTGCCAGCAGTCACATCCCGGAGACCCAGTACTTC
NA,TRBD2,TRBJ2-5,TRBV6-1,CASPSGGGGPETQYF,TGTGCCAGCCCTAGCGGCGGGGGAGGGCCGGAGACCCAGTACTTC
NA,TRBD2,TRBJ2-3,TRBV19,CASSPRGGKSTDTQYF,TGTGCCAGTAGTCCTCGGGGGGGCAAGAGCACAGATACGCAGTATTTT
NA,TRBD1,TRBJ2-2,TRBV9,CASSVLGQAHTGELFF,TGTGCCAGCAGCGTACTCGGACAGGCGCACACCGGGGAGCTGTTTTTT
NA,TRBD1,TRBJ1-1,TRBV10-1,CASSPTGSGTEAFF,TGCGCCAGCAGTCCGACAGGGTCGGGCACTGAAGCTTTCTTT
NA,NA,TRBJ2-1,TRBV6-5,CASSYAGTTYNEQFF,TGTGCCAGCAGTTACGCGGGGACGACCTACAATGAGCAGTTCTTC
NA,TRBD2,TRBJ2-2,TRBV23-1,CASRPSGRADTGELFF,TGCGCCAGCAGGCCTAGCGGGAGGGCCGACACCGGGGAGCTGTTTTTT
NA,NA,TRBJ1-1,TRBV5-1,CASTSEAGRATMNTEAFF,TGCGCCAGCACTTCAGAAGCAGGCCGTGCTACCATGAACACTGAAGCTTTCTTT
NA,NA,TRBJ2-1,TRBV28,CASSILRGQGGHNEQFF,TGTGCCAGCAGTATCCTGCGGGGTCAGGGAGGACACAATGAGCAGTTCTTC